Listed here are 10 T cell receptor beta chains from one sample, sequenced in a study of graft-versus-host responses after intestinal transplantation (dated by TCRdb to about 2021). The library was produced with the immunoSEQ multiplex PCR assay. TCRdb carries this immuneACCESS record with in-frame sequences only. Its versions omit some clonotypes, under half of them owing to an unresolved V gene in the studies checked, with the rest unexplained. The sample has 55,000 to 70,000 clones on record, more than 75% of them singletons. The top ten clonotypes cover 2.7% of the sample. The starting material was PBMCs, obtained almost 120 days after intestinal transplantation. The receptors originated from a human patient who received an intestinal transplant, so some T cells may come from the graft donor.

The chain is built from TRBV5-6 and TRBJ2-3; D is ambiguous. This CDR3 has 13 residues. V was shortened by 0 bases and J by 5 bases, with 7 bases between the two germline ends. Germline lookup yields CDR1 SGHDT and CDR2 YYEEEE. The CDR3 DNA is TGTGCCAGCAGCTTGGTTGGGCTAGATACGCAGTATTTT. Translating it yields CASSLVGLDTQYF.

The CDR3 DNA follows: TGTGCCAGCAGCCTGGGCGACGGGCGCCAAGAGACCCAGTACTTC. Its translation: CASSLGDGRQETQYF. This sequence joins TRBV7-2 and TRBJ2-5, with D hard to call. There are 15 residues in the CDR3. V was pared by 5 bases and J by 1 base, with 14 bases between. Per the germline V gene, CDR1 is SGHTA and CDR2 is FQGNSA. Full variable domain (rest looked up from reference TRBV7-2 and TRBJ2-5): GAGVSQSPSNKVTEKGKDVELRCDPISGHTALYWYRQSLGQGLEFLIYFQGNSAPDKSGLPSDRFSAERTGGSVSTLTIQRTQQEDSAVYLCASSLGDGRQETQYFGPGTRLLVL.

This chain joins TRBV27 and TRBJ2-3; D is unresolved. Trimming removed 8 bases from V and 5 bases from J, with 5 bases in between. Germline CDR1 reads MNHEY; CDR2 reads SMNVEV (reference sequence). The CDR3 spans 10 residues. The CDR3 DNA is TGTGCCAGCCCCCAAGATACGCAGTATTTT. Its translation is CASPQDTQYF.

This rearrangement joins TRBV5-1 to TRBJ2-7; weak D call: TRBD1 (6 bases). Trimming stripped 4 bases from V and 3 bases from J, with 14 bases between. Germline assignment: CDR1 SGHRS and CDR2 YFSETQ. The CDR3 contains 14 residues. The CDR3 DNA reads TGCGCCAGCAGCCCCGGGACACAACTCTACGAGCAGTACTTC. Protein product: CASSPGTQLYEQYF.

A single count supports this clone. The gene calls are TRBV5-8 and TRBJ2-7, with 8 positions matching TRBD1. J gave up 2 bases and V 0 bases, and 4 bases lay outside the gene matches. This CDR3 region has 15 residues. The V gene's germline CDR1 is SGHTS and CDR2 YDEGEE. CDR3 residues: CASSLGPGGTYEQYF. In DNA form, the CDR3 reads TGTGCCAGCAGCTTGGGTCCAGGGGGCACCTACGAGCAGTACTTC.

The rearrangement uses TRBV7-9 and TRBJ2-7, with 11 bases identical to TRBD2. The CDR3 covers 15 residues. Trimming at V came to 2 bases and at J to 9 bases, leaving 9 bases not matched to a gene. CDR1 and CDR2 (germline): SEHNR, FQNEAQ (reference sequence). In nucleotides, the CDR3 is TGTGCCAGCAGCTTAACTACTAGCGGGAGCTGGCGGCAGTACTTC. Its translation is CASSLTTSGSWRQYF.

CDR3 residues: CASAEVASGGYNEQFF. The CDR3 region has the DNA TGTGCTAGTGCAGAGGTAGCTAGCGGGGGCTACAATGAGCAGTTCTTC. The genes are TRBV12-5 and TRBJ2-1, with 10 bases that match TRBD2. CDR3 length equals 16 residues. Per the germline V gene, CDR1 is LGHNT and CDR2 is FRNRAP. V lost 7 bases and J lost 3; bases outside the gene matches: 9.

This chain connects TRBV6-5 to TRBJ1-2; D is unresolved. The CDR3 spans 12 residues. Trimming shortened V by 2 bases and J by 9 bases, and 10 bases separated the two germline ends. In germline, CDR1 is MNHEY, CDR2 SVGAGI. The CDR3 nucleotides are TGTGCCAGCAGTTACGGGGTGGGGAGCTACACCTTC. Translating it yields CASSYGVGSYTF.

This chain connects TRBV18 to TRBJ2-5, with D unresolved. CDR3 length: 13 residues. The germline V gene encodes CDR1 KGHSH and CDR2 LQKENI. V shed 3 bases and J shed 4 bases, with 9 bases lying between them. This chain's CDR3 is CASSPPASETQYF. CDR3 DNA sequence: TGTGCCAGCTCACCGCCCGCATCAGAGACCCAGTACTTC.

The chain uses TRBV27 and TRBJ1-5; D might be TRBD1 (5 bases). Trimming took 5 bases from V and 5 from J, leaving 16 bases between them. The CDR3 covers 15 residues. CDR1 and CDR2 (germline): MNHEY, SMNVEV (reference sequence). The CDR3 sequence is CASSQAGWGDQPQHF. As DNA, the CDR3 is TGTGCCAGCAGTCAAGCGGGTTGGGGGGATCAGCCCCAGCATTTT.